This TCR beta chain was obtained from a study of control samples from healthy donors and cancer patients. Sequencing was performed with immunoSEQ multiplex PCR; in TCRdb, only in-frame clones are kept and a portion is missing. The profile covers 110,000 to 150,000 clones, with roughly 90% appearing a single time and around 4.7% taken by the ten largest. Germline V gene data show CDR1 as LGHNA and CDR2 as YSLEER. V lost 4 bases and J 0 bases, leaving 10 bases between the germline ends. CDR3 length equals 14 residues. V gene TRBV4-3 combines with J gene TRBJ2-7, with D tentatively TRBD2 (6 bases). Input material: blood. This sequence originates from a man aged 30 to 45 in good health. DNA for the CDR3: TGCGCCAGCAGCCCGGGGGTGAGCTCCTACGAGCAGTACTTC. Its protein product is CASSPGVSSYEQYF.